This T cell receptor (beta chain) emerged from a study of shared clonotypes between healthy human individuals. In the authors' workflow: Junction-only immunoSEQ data arrived without quality scores, meaning filtering differed. The method was immunoSEQ multiplex PCR; TCRdb's version includes in-frame clones alone and lacks a portion of them. V and J calls and clone size are given by that table; D and trimming were obtained from the DNA. The data show around 2.3 million clones, with nearly 97% seen just once and roughly 0.13% held by the top ten. CDR1 and CDR2 (germline): MRHNA, SNTAGT. The CDR3 loop spans 12 amino acids. V was pared by 3 bases and J by 8 bases, with 7 bases between.

The chain joins TRBV6-4 to TRBJ1-4; D unclear. The source material was naive CD4+ T cells sorted from blood. As for subset: CD45RA+ positively selected. The TCR comes from a young man in good health. CDR3 region: CASSDMSEKLFF. The CDR3 DNA reads TGTGCCAGCAGTGATATGTCAGAAAAACTGTTTTTT.